This T cell receptor beta chain is drawn from a study of cytomegalovirus exposure and HLA in healthy donors. Looked up from germline, CDR1 is SGHRS and CDR2 is YFSETQ. The CDR3 consists of 14 residues. The J segment lost 5 bases and the V segment lost 0 bases, leaving 1 base of the junction unmatched. Primers: 60 Vbeta forward and 13 Jbeta reverse. The table came from immunoSEQ multiplex PCR; TCRdb's copy has only in-frame clones and leaves some out. The sample consists of some 200,000 clones, roughly 12% of them appearing once. This clone has a handful of counts. Other DNA sequences within the sample encode an identical CDR3.

The chain combines TRBV5-1 with TRBJ1-1; 10 bases map to TRBD1. This clonotype originated in a middle-aged man in good health and CMV-seropositive. Sequencing used PBMCs. CDR3 residues: CASSLGTGGTEAFF. CDR3 bases: TGCGCCAGCAGCTTGGGGACAGGGGGGACTGAAGCTTTCTTT. Filled out from reference TRBV5-1 and TRBJ1-1, the complete variable domain reads KAGVTQTPRYLIKTRGQQVTLSCSPISGHRSVSWYQQTPGQGLQFLFEYFSETQRNKGNFPGRFSGRQFSNSRSEMNVSTLELGDSALYLCASSLGTGGTEAFFGQGTRLTVV.